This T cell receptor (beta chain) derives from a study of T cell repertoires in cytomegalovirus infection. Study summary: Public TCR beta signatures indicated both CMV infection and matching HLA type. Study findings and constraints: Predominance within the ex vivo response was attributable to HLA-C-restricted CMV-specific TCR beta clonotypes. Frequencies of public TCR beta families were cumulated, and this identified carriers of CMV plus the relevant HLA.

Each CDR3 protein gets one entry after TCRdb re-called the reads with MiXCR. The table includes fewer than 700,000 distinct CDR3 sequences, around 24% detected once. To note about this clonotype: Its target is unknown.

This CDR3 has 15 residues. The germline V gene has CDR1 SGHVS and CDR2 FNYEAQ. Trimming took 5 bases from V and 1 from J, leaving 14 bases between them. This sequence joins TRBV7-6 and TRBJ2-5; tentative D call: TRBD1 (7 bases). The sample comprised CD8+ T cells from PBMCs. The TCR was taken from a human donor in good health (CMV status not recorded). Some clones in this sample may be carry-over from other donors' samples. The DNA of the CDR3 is TGTGCCAGCAGCAGCCAGGAGGGGGCCCAAGAGACCCAGTACTTC. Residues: CASSSQEGAQETQYF. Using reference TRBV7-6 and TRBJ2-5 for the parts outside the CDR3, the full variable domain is GAGVSQSPRYKVTKRGQDVALRCDPISGHVSLYWYRQALGQGPEFLTYFNYEAQQDKSGLPNDRFSAERPEGSISTLTIQRTEQRDSAMYRCASSSQEGAQETQYFGPGTRLLVL.